This T cell receptor beta chain was found in a study of blood T cell repertoires in COVID-19. Study background: COVID-19 samples, acute and convalescent, were from the United States, Italy and Spain.

CDR3 length equals 15 residues. Germline loops: CDR1 LGHDT, CDR2 YNNKEL (reference sequence). The V and J ends lost 1 base and 3 bases, in that order; junction bases with no gene match: 5. Recruitment covered 25 or so US areas and drew participants whose ages spanned about 18 to 90 years. Participants' reported clinical history set cohort assignment. As handled by the study authors: The authors estimated nucleated cell counts from reference gene primer amplification. Measured with immunoSEQ multiplex PCR; TCRdb has only the in-frame clones, and not every one. The V and J calls and the clone size are those of that table, but D and trimming were determined from the DNA. The sample contains about 170,000 clones, about nine tenths of which appear only once.

The chain couples TRBV3-1 (or the pseudogene TRBV3-2) to TRBJ1-2; 7 bases line up with TRBD1. Sequencing used PBMCs or T cells enriched from blood (not recorded which). This sequence originates from a young woman who had recovered from COVID-19. CDR3 loop: CASSQGHRGDYGYTF. The CDR3 DNA follows: TGTGCCAGCAGCCAAGGCCACAGGGGTGACTATGGCTACACCTTC.